This T cell receptor beta chain was identified during a study of OX40 agonist ivuxolimab in advanced cancers. Germline assignment: CDR1 MNHNY and CDR2 SVGAGI (reference sequence). V dropped 6 bases and J dropped 8; count of bases not matched to a gene: 11. The CDR3 spans 14 residues. TCRdb's table, derived via immunoSEQ multiplex PCR, lists solely in-frame clones and lacks some. The sample lists about 65,000 clones, approximately 81% occurring once. The gene calls are TRBV6-6 and TRBJ1-2; the match to TRBD1 covers 8 bases. The sample in question was CD4+ or CD8+ T cells sorted from blood, obtained in a trial of the OX40 agonist ivuxolimab. The origin of this receptor is an adult with an advanced solid tumor such as melanoma, head and neck, liver or kidney cancer. This chain's CDR3 is CASSVDRGGVGYTF. CDR3 DNA sequence: TGTGCCAGCAGCGTAGACAGGGGAGGGGTCGGCTACACCTTC.